The 12 T cell receptor beta chains below come from one sample, sequenced in a study of Ad26.COV2.S vaccination and SARS-CoV-2 variants. Noted treatment: about 20 received Ad26.COV2.S at low or high dose, single or two shots; a few received placebo; per-sample allocation not given. Sample collection was performed on day 63 after the first vaccine or placebo injection. TCRdb's copy holds only in-frame clones and misses some; the assay was immunoSEQ multiplex PCR. The sample records about half a million clones, nearly 90% being singletons. The source was peripheral blood, collected in a trial of Ad26.COV2.S vaccine versus placebo. The receptors originated from a person between 18 and 60 years old who received the Ad26.COV2.S COVID-19 vaccine or a placebo.

The chain recombines TRBV28 with TRBJ1-5, with D possibly matching TRBD1 (6 bases). V was cut by 6 bases and J by 4 bases, with 16 bases left in between. The CDR3 loop spans 15 amino acids. The germline CDR1 and CDR2 sequences are MDHEN and SYDVKM. CDR3 sequence: CASRPGGAANQPQHF. DNA of the CDR3: TGTGCCAGCAGACCCGGGGGGGCGGCGAATCAGCCCCAGCATTTT.

The chain carries TRBV18 and TRBJ2-1, with D hard to call. Looked up from germline, CDR1 is KGHSH and CDR2 is LQKENI. The CDR3 is 16 amino acids. V lost 6 bases, J lost 7 bases, and 22 bases lay in between. CDR3 region: CASSPQSGTRVNEQFF. CDR3 nucleotides: TGTGCCAGCTCCCCGCAATCTGGTACCCGGGTGAATGAGCAGTTCTTC. The whole variable domain, filled in from reference TRBV18 and TRBJ2-1, reads NAGVMQNPRHLVRRRGQEARLRCSPMKGHSHVYWYRQLPEEGLKFMVYLQKENIIDESGMPKERFSAEFPKEGPSILRIQQVVRGDSAAYFCASSPQSGTRVNEQFFGPGTRLTVL.

The rearrangement links TRBV15 to TRBJ1-2; 9 bases match TRBD1. Trimming cost V 2 bases and J 2 bases; bases outside gene matches: 6. The CDR3 is 16 residues long. Germline CDR1 LNHNV, CDR2 YYDKDF (reference sequence). In DNA form, the CDR3 reads TGTGCCACCAGCAGACCCACCGGGACAGGGAACTATGGCTACACCTTC. Translation gives CATSRPTGTGNYGYTF. The full variable domain, in which reference TRBV15 and TRBJ1-2 provide the parts outside the CDR3, is DAMVIQNPRYQVTQFGKPVTLSCSQTLNHNVMYWYQQKSSQAPKLLFHYYDKDFNNEADTPDNFQSRRPNTSFCFLDIRSPGLGDTAMYLCATSRPTGTGNYGYTFGSGTRLTVV.

This clone was recorded many times. The same CDR3 is also encoded by other DNA sequences in this sample. The V and J genes are TRBV19 and TRBJ1-2; 8 positions match TRBD1. This CDR3 is built from 18 residues. The germline V gene encodes CDR1 LNHDA and CDR2 SQIVND (reference sequence). The ends lost 6 bases at V and 0 bases at J; junction bases unmatched: 15. The CDR3: CASSATGTGVFTNYGYTF. The DNA for the CDR3 is TGTGCCAGTAGCGCCACGGGGACAGGCGTTTTCACTAACTATGGCTACACCTTC.

This sequence joins TRBV6-1 and TRBJ2-7; weak D call: TRBD1 (6 bases). The germline CDR1 and CDR2 sequences are MNHNS and SASEGT. V was trimmed by 2 bases and J by 2 bases, leaving 19 bases between them. The CDR3 totals 17 residues. This CDR3 reads CASSERQGPYLTYEQYF. The CDR3 DNA follows: TGTGCCAGCAGTGAAAGGCAGGGGCCATACCTAACCTACGAGCAGTACTTC.

The genes are TRBV9 and TRBJ1-5, with 9 nucleotides matching TRBD1. The CDR3 consists of 15 residues. In germline, CDR1 is SGDLS, CDR2 YYNGEE. Trimming removed 2 bases from V and 6 bases from J; junction bases left unmatched: 6. The CDR3 sequence: CASSVTGGWSQPQHF. CDR3 in DNA: TGTGCCAGCAGCGTTACAGGGGGCTGGAGTCAGCCCCAGCATTTT.

The V gene is TRBV4-1, the J gene TRBJ1-2; 8 positions agree with TRBD1. This CDR3 region has 14 residues. Germline assignment: CDR1 MGHRA and CDR2 YSYEKL. The V and J ends lost 5 bases and 2 bases, in that order; junction bases with no gene match: 4. The CDR3 protein is CASSVHRGNYGYTF. The CDR3 region has the DNA TGCGCCAGCAGCGTACACAGGGGGAACTATGGCTACACCTTC.

The chain recombines TRBV6-5 with TRBJ1-2; 7 nucleotides match TRBD1. The germline CDR1 and CDR2 sequences are MNHEY and SVGAGI. CDR3 size: 14 residues. With 6 bases clipped from V and 7 bases from J, the junction kept 11 bases outside the gene matches. In DNA, the CDR3 is TGTGCCAGCAGCCTCACAGGGGCCCGGCTTGGCTACACCTTC. Its translation: CASSLTGARLGYTF.

The chain links TRBV13 to TRBJ1-2; D is ambiguous. CDR1 is PRHDT, CDR2 FYEKMQ, per germline (reference sequence). The CDR3 has 12 amino acids. Trimming left V 3 bases short and J 6 bases short, with 8 bases between. The CDR3 region has the DNA TGTGCCAGCAGCTTCGTTCGGGATGGCTACACCTTC. Protein product: CASSFVRDGYTF.

This chain connects TRBV12-3 or TRBV12-4 to TRBJ1-1; D call uncertain. The CDR3 totals 13 residues. Trimming took 5 bases from V and 0 from J, leaving 7 bases between them. The CDR3 coding sequence is TGTGCCAGCAGTCCCCGGATGAACACTGAAGCTTTCTTT. Translation: CASSPRMNTEAFF.

Worth noting for this clone: This CDR3 is also generated by other DNA sequences in the sample. This chain uses TRBV5-1 with TRBJ1-2; a weak D match, TRBD1 (5 bases). CDR1 is SGHRS, CDR2 YFSETQ, per germline. The CDR3 runs to 13 residues. Trimming stripped 0 bases from V and 2 bases from J, with 5 bases between. For the CDR3, the DNA is TGCGCCAGCAGCTTGGGGACAAACTATGGCTACACCTTC. Translation: CASSLGTNYGYTF.

The V call is TRBV18, the J call TRBJ1-1; 7 positions agree with TRBD1. V was pared by 5 bases and J by 11 bases, with 14 bases of the junction left unmatched. The V gene's germline CDR1 is KGHSH and CDR2 LQKENI. This CDR3 is 14 amino acids long. The CDR3 DNA reads TGTGCCAGCTCAGGACAGGAAGGGCCTTTCAGGGCTTTCTTT. It is translated as CASSGQEGPFRAFF.